One sample yielded the 26 T cell receptor beta chains listed below, sequenced in a study of blood T cell repertoires in COVID-19. Sequencing used immunoSEQ multiplex PCR; TCRdb keeps in-frame clones, though not all of them. Of approximately 400,000 clones in the sample, around 89% were seen once. Input material: peripheral blood. The receptors were gathered from a woman in her forties or fifties with COVID-19, enrolled during active disease.

The chain links TRBV2 to TRBJ2-1; TRBD1 matches at 9 bases. CDR1 and CDR2 from the germline V gene are SNHLY and FYNNEI. The CDR3 consists of 20 residues. The V segment lost 3 bases and the J segment 2 bases; nucleotides outside the gene matches: 17. CDR3 sequence (DNA): TGTGCCAGCAGTGACCGCCCCAATTGGATGACAGGGGGTCCCTACAATGAGCAGTTCTTC. Its protein product is CASSDRPNWMTGGPYNEQFF.

The CDR3 nucleotides are TGTGCCAGCAGTGAAGTCCACCTAAACACCGGGGAGCTGTTTTTT. This codes for CASSEVHLNTGELFF. The V call is TRBV6-1, the J call TRBJ2-2; D is uncertain. CDR3 length: 15 residues. V was shortened by 1 base and J by 2 bases, with 8 bases between the two germline ends. CDR1 is MNHNS and CDR2 is SASEGT in the germline V gene.

The J gene is TRBJ2-6, the V gene TRBV6-6, with 7 bases lining up with TRBD1. There are 16 residues in the CDR3. Trimming removed 5 bases from V and 2 bases from J; junction bases left unmatched: 6. The germline CDR1 and CDR2 sequences are MNHNY and SVGAGI (reference sequence). This chain's CDR3 is CASSRQGRAGANVLTF. CDR3 sequence (DNA): TGTGCCAGCAGTCGACAGGGTAGGGCTGGGGCCAACGTCCTGACTTTC.

The rearrangement joins TRBV10-1 to TRBJ2-2, with 8 nucleotides matching TRBD1. This CDR3 is built from 14 residues. V shed 3 bases and J 4 bases; nucleotides not matched to a gene: 1. Germline V gene lookup returns CDR1 WNHNN and CDR2 SYGVQD (reference sequence). The CDR3 nucleotides are TGCGCCAGCAGTGATCAGGGGGCCACCGGGGAGCTGTTTTTT. This encodes CASSDQGATGELFF.

The chain employs TRBV6-1 and TRBJ2-2, with 10 positions matching TRBD1. J gave up 0 bases and V 2 bases, and 9 bases lay outside the gene matches. This CDR3 spans 19 amino acids. Germline-derived CDR1 and CDR2 are MNHNS and SASEGT. The CDR3 DNA follows: TGTGCCAGCAGTGAAAGGGGGACAGGGGAGGGCGCGAACACCGGGGAGCTGTTTTTT. The encoded protein is CASSERGTGEGANTGELFF.

The rearrangement links TRBV5-5 to TRBJ1-2; a possible D gene is TRBD1 (5 bases). The CDR3 is 18 residues long. Germline CDR1 reads SGHKS; CDR2 reads YYEKEE (reference sequence). Trimming shortened V by 0 bases and J by 4 bases, and 22 bases separated the two germline ends. The CDR3 is CASSLALLRGNSGYGYTF. The CDR3 DNA is TGTGCCAGCAGCTTGGCCCTTTTAAGGGGCAACTCCGGCTATGGCTACACCTTC.

This chain joins TRBV4-2 and TRBJ1-1, with 8 positions matching TRBD1. V shed 0 bases, J shed 5 bases, and the junction held 11 bases outside the gene matches. The CDR3 contains 17 residues. Per the germline V gene, CDR1 is LGHNA and CDR2 is YNFKEQ. The CDR3, as DNA: TGTGCCAGCAGCCAAGATGGGGCAGGGGGCGTTTGGACTGAAGCTTTCTTT. This encodes CASSQDGAGGVWTEAFF.

The CDR3 DNA reads as TGTGCCAGCAGTGAAGTAGCTAATAGCAATCAGCCCCAGCATTTT. Translating it yields CASSEVANSNQPQHF. The chain combines TRBV2 with TRBJ1-5; no reliable D call. V lost 1 base, J lost 0 bases, and 7 bases lay in between. The CDR3 extends over 15 amino acids. CDR1 and CDR2 from the germline V gene are SNHLY and FYNNEI.

This clone showed up just a few times. The chain couples TRBV28 to TRBJ2-3, with 9 bases identical to TRBD2. With V trimmed by 5 bases and J by 2 bases, 20 bases remained unmatched. Germline V gives CDR1 MDHEN, CDR2 SYDVKM. The CDR3 is 20 amino acids. CDR3 coding DNA: TGTGCCAGCAGTGGGCCCTTCTTGTTAGCGGGGGCGATCAACACAGATACGCAGTATTTT. Translated: CASSGPFLLAGAINTDTQYF.

V usage is TRBV19 and J usage is TRBJ1-4; perhaps TRBD1 as D (5 bases). From germline, CDR1 is LNHDA and CDR2 SQIVND (reference sequence). Between the trimmed V and J ends, which lost 3 bases and 7 bases, there was a span of 12 bases. The CDR3 runs to 14 residues. The CDR3 coding sequence is TGTGCCAGTAGTATCGGGGGAAGGGTTGAAAAACTGTTTTTT. It yields the protein CASSIGGRVEKLFF.

This clone has just a few counts. The CDR3 bases are TGTGCCAGCAGTTTGGACAGGCGCTATAATTCACCCCTCCACTTT. Translated: CASSLDRRYNSPLHF. This sequence joins TRBV6-5 and TRBJ1-6, with 7 positions matching TRBD1. The CDR3 totals 15 residues. V lost 4 bases and J lost 3; bases outside the gene matches: 3. Per the germline V gene, CDR1 is MNHEY and CDR2 is SVGAGI.

This sequence joins TRBV2 and TRBJ1-5; possibly TRBD1 for D (6 bases). The V end lost 4 bases, the J end lost 4 bases, and 11 bases lay between the germline ends. The germline gives CDR1 SNHLY, CDR2 FYNNEI. The CDR3 totals 14 residues. CDR3 region: CASSVGTQNQPQHF. CDR3 nucleotide sequence: TGTGCCAGCAGTGTCGGGACACAAAATCAGCCCCAGCATTTT.

In its sample, this clone was seen once. The V call is TRBV9, the J call TRBJ2-3; 8 bases are shared with TRBD2. The CDR3 length is 17 residues. Germline lookup yields CDR1 SGDLS and CDR2 YYNGEE. The junction had 9 bases not matched to a gene; V was cut back by 0 bases and J by 3 bases. The CDR3 nucleotides read TGTGCCAGCAGCGTAGCGGCGGGGGGTTCAAGAACAGATACGCAGTATTTT. It encodes CASSVAAGGSRTDTQYF.

The chain joins TRBV27 to TRBJ2-1; D is possibly TRBD2 (5 bases). The CDR3 spans 12 residues. Looked up from germline, CDR1 is MNHEY and CDR2 is SMNVEV (reference sequence). Trimming removed 6 bases at V and 8 bases at J, with 11 bases between. The CDR3 protein is CASSPGVHEQFF. CDR3 nucleotides: TGTGCCAGCAGCCCCGGGGTCCATGAGCAGTTCTTC.

V gene TRBV11-2 combines with J gene TRBJ2-2; 9 nucleotides align to TRBD1. V was pared by 2 bases and J by 3 bases, with 10 bases of the junction left unmatched. The germline V gene has CDR1 SGHAT and CDR2 FQNNGV. This CDR3 spans 18 amino acids. The CDR3: CASSLIFRQGGYTGELFF. The CDR3 DNA follows: TGTGCCAGCAGCTTAATTTTTCGACAGGGGGGGTACACCGGGGAGCTGTTTTTT.

In nucleotides, the CDR3 is TGCGCCAGCAAGGGGGTTAGCACAGATACGCAGTATTTT. The encoded protein is CASKGVSTDTQYF. V is TRBV10-1 and J is TRBJ2-3; a possible D gene is TRBD1 (6 bases). The ends were cut back, 7 bases at V and 0 bases at J, with 8 bases in the middle. The CDR3 has 13 residues. From germline, CDR1 is WNHNN and CDR2 SYGVQD (reference sequence).

The V gene is TRBV11-1, the J gene TRBJ2-5; tentative D call: TRBD1 (5 bases). Trimming took 5 bases from V and 4 from J, leaving 11 bases between them. Per germline, CDR1 SGHAT and CDR2 FQDESV (reference sequence). The CDR3 length is 13 residues. CDR3 in DNA: TGTGCCAGCAGCCCGGACAACCGAGAGACCCAGTACTTC. It yields the protein CASSPDNRETQYF.

V gene TRBV28 combines with J gene TRBJ1-2; the D gene is possibly TRBD1 (5 bases). This CDR3 region has 16 residues. Germline values: CDR1 MDHEN, CDR2 SYDVKM. The V gene lost 5 bases and the J gene lost 3 bases, with 19 bases spanning the gap. CDR3 loop: CASSPPQYRRHYGYTF. DNA of the CDR3: TGTGCCAGCAGTCCCCCACAGTACAGGAGACACTATGGCTACACCTTC.

V is TRBV13 and J is TRBJ1-2; 11 bases are a match to TRBD1. J was trimmed by 4 bases and V by 5 bases; bases with no gene match: 6. The CDR3 contains 15 residues. Germline V CDR1 and CDR2: PRHDT, FYEKMQ (reference sequence). CDR3 DNA sequence: TGTGCCAGCAGCACCGGACAGGGGGCTAGCTATGGCTACACCTTC. Translated, it gives CASSTGQGASYGYTF.

The chain employs TRBV27 and TRBJ2-5, with 7 bases that match TRBD1. With V trimmed by 1 base and J by 2 bases, 10 bases remained unmatched. CDR3 length equals 17 residues. Germline-derived CDR1 and CDR2 are MNHEY and SMNVEV (reference sequence). The CDR3 nucleotides read TGTGCCAGCAGTTTATGGGCGTCGGCAGGGGGACAAGAGACCCAGTACTTC. Translation: CASSLWASAGGQETQYF.

The chain combines TRBV19 with TRBJ2-1; 13 bases line up with TRBD2. Germline V lookup: CDR1 LNHDA, CDR2 SQIVND (reference sequence). This CDR3 spans 16 amino acids. V gave up 10 bases and J gave up 8 bases; unmatched junction bases: 14. The CDR3, as DNA: TGTGCCACTCAATCTTACGGACTAGCGGGGGTCGATGAGCAGTTCTTC. Its protein is CATQSYGLAGVDEQFF.

This clone was counted once. The chain joins TRBV7-4 to TRBJ1-5, with TRBD1 matching over 10 bases. The CDR3 has 19 amino acids. Trimming at V came to 8 bases and at J to 1 base, leaving 17 bases not matched to a gene. Germline values: CDR1 SGHVT, CDR2 SQSDAQ. The CDR3 spells CASFLLGGQGKGSNQPQHF. For the CDR3, the DNA is TGTGCCAGCTTTCTATTAGGGGGACAGGGGAAGGGAAGCAATCAGCCCCAGCATTTT.

The V call is TRBV28, the J call TRBJ2-5, with 8 bases identical to TRBD2. With V trimmed by 8 bases and J by 7 bases, 12 bases remained unmatched. CDR1 is MDHEN, CDR2 SYDVKM, per germline. CDR3 length equals 14 residues. The DNA of the CDR3 is TGTGCCAGCCGCCTAAGTAGCGGGGACCGGACCCAGTACTTC. As protein: CASRLSSGDRTQYF.

The gene calls are TRBV7-6 and TRBJ2-7; 10 bases align to TRBD2. After removal of 3 bases from V and 3 bases from J, the junction contained 11 bases not matched to a gene. Looked up from germline, CDR1 is SGHVS and CDR2 is FNYEAQ. This CDR3 spans 17 amino acids. CDR3 in amino acids: CASSFPTQTSGYYEQYF. CDR3 nucleotides: TGTGCCAGCAGCTTCCCAACCCAGACTAGCGGGTACTACGAGCAGTACTTC.

The chain couples TRBV5-4 to TRBJ2-3; 10 positions match TRBD2. The trim removed 0 bases at V and 2 bases at J, leaving 6 bases unmatched. The CDR3 loop spans 17 amino acids. Looked up from germline, CDR1 is SGHNT and CDR2 is YYREEE (reference sequence). DNA for the CDR3: TGTGCCAGCAGCTTGGGGGCTAGCGGGGGACCCACAGATACGCAGTATTTT. Its protein is CASSLGASGGPTDTQYF.

The rearrangement joins TRBV6-5 to TRBJ1-3; unclear D gene. Trimming stripped 11 bases from V and 1 base from J, with 15 bases between. This CDR3 has 14 amino acids. CDR1 MNHEY and CDR2 SVGAGI come from the germline V gene. The CDR3 here is CASGALGSGNTIYF. DNA for the CDR3: TGTGCCTCGGGAGCTCTGGGGTCTGGAAACACCATATATTTT.